This T cell receptor beta chain was profiled in a study of blood T cell repertoires in COVID-19. Turning to the study itself: In each case, the material was cDNA or gDNA derived from T cells, B-cell-depleted T cells, or PBMCs.

Produced via immunoSEQ multiplex PCR; TCRdb's table is partial and in-frame only. This sample has roughly 180,000 clones, with about 86% found just once. J lost 4 bases, V lost 6 bases, and 10 bases had no gene match. Germline lookup yields CDR1 SQVTM and CDR2 ANQGSEA. This CDR3 region has 14 residues. The TCR originated in a man aged 55 to 69 with acute or convalescent COVID-19. The chain combines TRBV29-1 with TRBJ1-2, with 8 bases identical to TRBD1. Sequencing was carried out using peripheral blood. The CDR3 sequence is CSVDPGTGRYGYTF. The CDR3 coding sequence is TGCAGCGTGGACCCCGGGACAGGCCGCTATGGCTACACCTTC.